The 13 T cell receptor beta chains given below trace back to one sample, sequenced in a study of blood T cell repertoires in COVID-19. Measured with immunoSEQ multiplex PCR; TCRdb has only the in-frame clones, and not every one. The repertoire consists of fewer than 250,000 clones, with nearly 90% occurring once and the leading ten covering approximately 15%. Sample: PBMCs or T cells enriched from blood (not recorded which). The receptor source for this set is a man under 40 who had been exposed to COVID-19.

The chain has TRBV5-8 and TRBJ2-6, with D possibly TRBD2 on 6 matching bases. The CDR3 has 14 amino acids. V was shortened by 5 bases and J by 2 bases, with 8 bases between the two germline ends. Germline CDR1 reads SGHTS; CDR2 reads YDEGEE. For the CDR3, the DNA is TGTGCCAGCAGACGGGGGACTGGGGCCAACGTCCTGACTTTC. This codes for CASRRGTGANVLTF.

The rearrangement joins TRBV2 to TRBJ2-5, with 8 positions matching TRBD1. Germline V CDR1 and CDR2: SNHLY, FYNNEI. There are 14 residues in the CDR3. The J segment lost 5 bases and the V segment lost 6 bases, leaving 8 bases of the junction unmatched. The CDR3 sequence is CASRLGRGQETQYF. The CDR3 nucleotides read TGTGCCAGCAGACTAGGCAGGGGGCAGGAGACCCAGTACTTC.

The J gene is TRBJ2-7, the V gene TRBV27, with TRBD1 matching over 10 bases. The V segment lost 10 bases and the J segment 2 bases; nucleotides outside the gene matches: 5. The V gene's germline CDR1 is MNHEY and CDR2 SMNVEV (reference sequence). The CDR3 sequence is 13 residues long. The CDR3 is CANPGQGTYEQYF. The CDR3 DNA sequence: TGTGCCAACCCGGGACAGGGGACCTACGAGCAGTACTTC.

The CDR3 coding sequence is TGTGCCAGCAGCCCCCCCCGGGGTTCTAGGACGCCCCAGCATTTT. As protein: CASSPPRGSRTPQHF. The rearrangement links TRBV5-8 to TRBJ1-5; no clear D. This CDR3 is built from 15 residues. The V end lost 4 bases, the J end lost 9 bases, and 20 bases lay between the germline ends. The V gene's germline CDR1 is SGHTS and CDR2 YDEGEE.

In its sample, this clone was seen once. The J gene is TRBJ2-3, the V gene TRBV30, with 8 bases that match TRBD2. CDR3 size: 15 residues. The germline gives CDR1 GTSNPN, CDR2 SVGIG (reference sequence). J was trimmed by 3 bases and V by 3 bases; bases with no gene match: 8. CDR3 in DNA: TGTGCCTGGAGATTAGCGGGGACGGTTACAGATACGCAGTATTTT. This encodes CAWRLAGTVTDTQYF.

The genes are TRBV29-1 and TRBJ1-1; 8 bases are shared with TRBD1. The CDR3 is made up of 13 amino acids. Germline-derived CDR1 and CDR2 are SQVTM and ANQGSEA. V was pared by 4 bases and J by 4 bases, with 5 bases of the junction left unmatched. CDR3 bases: TGCAGCGTTGCGGCAGGGGGCCTCACTGAAGCTTTCTTT. This translates into CSVAAGGLTEAFF.

The chain employs TRBV15 and TRBJ2-7; D might be TRBD1 (6 bases). Trimming left V 2 bases short and J 0 bases short, with 11 bases between. The CDR3 is made up of 15 amino acids. Per germline, CDR1 LNHNV and CDR2 YYDKDF (reference sequence). The CDR3 loop is CATSRRTETSYEQYF. In nucleotides, the CDR3 is TGTGCCACCAGCAGAAGGACAGAGACCTCCTACGAGCAGTACTTC.

V is TRBV12-3 or TRBV12-4 and J is TRBJ1-1, with D maybe TRBD1 (5 bases). The CDR3 spans 13 residues. Trimming removed 10 bases from V and 2 bases from J, with 14 bases in between. The CDR3 DNA follows: TGTGCCACCGCGAAGGGGCTAAACACTGAAGCTTTCTTT. The encoded protein is CATAKGLNTEAFF.

This chain uses TRBV10-3 with TRBJ1-1, with D perhaps TRBD1 (5 bases). The germline V gene encodes CDR1 ENHRY and CDR2 SYGVKD. This CDR3 spans 11 amino acids. Trimming removed 8 bases at V and 3 bases at J, with 7 bases between. The CDR3 here is CAIRQYTEAFF. For the CDR3, the DNA is TGTGCCATCCGACAGTACACTGAAGCTTTCTTT.

V gene TRBV6-1 combines with J gene TRBJ1-2; tentatively, D is TRBD1 (6 bases). The germline V gene has CDR1 MNHNS and CDR2 SASEGT. CDR3 length: 14 amino acids. Deletions cut 3 bases from V and 8 bases from J, with 16 bases between. This chain's CDR3 is CASSDFYREQGYTF. CDR3 sequence (DNA): TGTGCCAGCAGTGATTTTTACAGGGAACAAGGCTACACCTTC.

The chain joins TRBV5-1 to TRBJ2-3, with 7 bases identical to TRBD2. Germline loops: CDR1 SGHRS, CDR2 YFSETQ. Trimming cost V 2 bases and J 1 base; bases outside gene matches: 1. There are 14 residues in the CDR3. The DNA of the CDR3 is TGCGCCAGCAGCTTAAGCGGGGGCACAGATACGCAGTATTTT. This translates into CASSLSGGTDTQYF.

The chain recombines TRBV4-3 with TRBJ2-2; perhaps TRBD2 as D (6 bases). Trimming left V 2 bases short and J 4 bases short, with 11 bases between. The CDR3 covers 15 residues. Per the germline V gene, CDR1 is LGHNA and CDR2 is YSLEER. CDR3: CASSQRAGGTGELFF. The CDR3 DNA sequence: TGCGCCAGCAGCCAAAGGGCCGGGGGCACCGGGGAGCTGTTTTTT.

Only a few counts were recorded for this clone. J is TRBJ1-1 and V is TRBV27, with D possibly TRBD1 on 6 matching bases. CDR3 length equals 13 residues. Germline CDR1 is MNHEY and CDR2 is SMNVEV (reference sequence). The ends were cut back, 3 bases at V and 1 base at J, with 6 bases in the middle. CDR3 sequence (DNA): TGTGCCAGCAGTTTGGACAGGAACACTGAAGCTTTCTTT. Its protein is CASSLDRNTEAFF.